This T cell receptor beta chain was recovered during a study of shared clonotypes between healthy human individuals. Study results and limitations: Non-shared clonotypes showed lower generation probabilities than clonotypes common to all four donors. Memory subsets generally showed lower estimated richness than naive subsets.

Every immunoSEQ plate was one replicate of a subset's evenly spread DNA. In the authors' methods: ImmunoSEQ gave junction-only sequences without quality scores, so filtering differed. Some clones are missing from TCRdb's copy, which holds only in-frame ones; the method was immunoSEQ multiplex PCR. V, J and clone size are those of that table, while D and trimming were read from the DNA. The sample includes about 2.1 million clones, approximately 94% of them seen just once. In germline, CDR1 is MNHEY, CDR2 SMNVEV (reference sequence). V was clipped by 6 bases and J by 7 bases, with 10 bases between them. This CDR3 region has 11 residues. A remark on this clone: Its antigen is not known.

CD8 cells classed as naive were CD45RO-negative and positively selected for CCR7, excluding terminally differentiated effector memory CD45RA+ cells. The sequenced sample was naive CD8+ T cells from PBMCs. The chain employs TRBV27 and TRBJ2-7; perhaps TRBD1 as D (5 bases). The source of this sequence is a man between 18 and 35 years old in good health. Some clones in this sample may be carry-over from other donors' samples. This chain's CDR3 is CASRGVGEQYF. In nucleotides, the CDR3 is TGTGCCAGCAGAGGGGTGGGGGAGCAGTACTTC.